The following is a TCR beta chain sequence with its context. This clonotype has just a few counts. No antigen is known for it. No much larger clonotype is one base removed from it; base qualities were not supplied. The data stem from a study of vaccination and CD4 T cells after COVID-19 (dated by TCRdb to between 2021 and 2024). As for the study more broadly: Convalescent patients had a positive SARS-CoV-2 result on nasal swab PCR, and of these patients, about ten had mild disease and one had severe disease. In control cultures, a CEFX viral epitope pool was used as positive control, an HIV-1 Nef peptide pool was used as negative control, or no peptide was added. The cultures were stimulated with overlapping spike peptide pools from SARS-CoV-2 and from the common cold coronaviruses HCoV-NL63, HCoV-OC43 and HCoV-229E. Post-vaccine blood samples were obtained a median of approximately 74 days after the second vaccine dose, with a range of roughly 14 to 241 days. Each participant got two doses of either the Pfizer-BioNTech BNT162b2 vaccine (n=8) or the Moderna mRNA-1273 vaccine (n=2). In around 9 COVID-19 convalescent patients and a handful of infection-naive healthy vaccine recipients, researchers compared the spike-specific CD4+ TCR repertoire from before mRNA vaccination with the repertoire from after. Post-COVID blood samples from convalescent patients were collected a median of approximately 100 days after diagnosis, with a range of 35 to 161 days. The convalescent cohort comprised six males and four females, including two Hispanic individuals, seven Caucasians, two Asians and one multiracial person.

This specimen's treatment or condition label, per the study, means: roughly 10-day PBMC culture with coronavirus spike peptide pools or control peptides (ViraFEST assay). The study used the ViraFEST assay, which expanded antigen-specific T cells with peptide pools and then identified expanded clonotypes by TCR sequencing. The convalescent patients' positive SARS-CoV-2 PCR tests fell between March and December 2020, which was before the Alpha, Beta and Delta variants emerged in the United States. Over 1.5 million PBMCs per well were cultured in IMDM with roughly 5% human AB serum and about 9.7 IU/ml IL-2, plus 10 ug/ml peptide pools. Half of the culture medium was replaced with fresh IL-2-containing medium on days 3 and 7. Once the cells had been in culture for about 10 days, the EasySep CD4+ T cell isolation kit was used to isolate CD4+ T cells by negative selection. Ficoll-Paque Plus gradient centrifugation was used to isolate PBMCs from whole blood, and the isolated PBMCs were then either used fresh or cryopreserved at -140C. In general, triplicate wells were set up for every culture condition.

Reading the germline V gene gives CDR1 KGHDR and CDR2 SFDVKD. V was cut back by 8 bases and J by 3 bases, leaving a gap of 13 bases between them. The CDR3, from cysteine to phenylalanine, totals 14 residues. Only CDR3 DNA remains: 42 bases, in frame from the first base. Study-wide findings and limitations: The study included relatively few convalescent patients and did not analyze early timepoints after natural infection. Among the post-vaccine SARS-CoV-2-reactive clones in convalescent patients, a median approximately 86% showed up only after vaccination, which suggests vaccine-specific priming. In convalescent patients, nearly all vaccine-specific clones (304 of 307) were found to be mono-reactive for SARS-CoV-2 spike rather than cross-reactive with common cold coronaviruses. The median number of SARS-CoV-2-reactive clonotypes rose from roughly 20 after infection to some 37 after vaccination, but the change was not significant.

Preparation of the library involved PCR. TCR sequencing of DNA from cultured CD4+ T cells used the Oncomine TCR Beta short-read assay at the Johns Hopkins FTIC core. Genomic DNA was extracted from the cultured CD4+ T cells with the QIAamp micro DNA kit. Oncomine TCR Beta libraries from cultured CD4+ T cells were pooled with unique dual indexes and sequenced on an Illumina iSeq 100. The paper's processing steps were these. Non-productive sequences were filtered out, and CDR3s that did not start with C, did not end with F or W, or were shorter than 7 amino acids were discarded. Antigen-specific clonotypes were identified with the MANAFEST web application by comparing peptide-stimulated wells with reference and other culture wells. For a clone to be called positive, the clone needed an FDR below 0.05, an odds ratio above 5, and a productive frequency above 0.1% in at least two of three replicate wells. Cross-reactive clonotypes were defined as significantly expanded in both SARS-CoV-2 spike wells and at least one common cold coronavirus spike condition. Using R version 3.6.1, CDR3 homology was evaluated through Levenshtein distances (stringdist) along with unrooted phylogenetic trees (ape). TCRdb applied fastp at Q25 and MiXCR to the public reads, then kept only in-frame beta chains. Every entry covers one CDR3 protein and lists the most common genes and DNA from its rows. What appears here as the V and J calls and clone size reflects TCRdb's work, not the paper's. The sample includes 20,000 or so distinct CDR3 sequences, with about 21% observed a single time. 7.5% to 8% of the sample lies in the top ten.

Rearrangement joined TRBV24-1 to TRBJ2-1, with no confident D gene call. The TCR was taken from a human donor with COVID-19. Material for sequencing was cultured CD4+ T cells from blood. This receptor carries the CDR3 CATMGNVGYNEQFF. The DNA reads TGTGCCACCATGGGAAATGTTGGCTACAATGAGCAGTTCTTC.